A selection of T cell receptor beta chains follows, all from one sample in a study of OX40 agonist ivuxolimab in advanced cancers. Sequencing was performed with immunoSEQ multiplex PCR; in TCRdb, only in-frame clones are kept and a portion is missing. Among around 26,000 clones listed, roughly 86% were seen once. The specimen comprised CD4+ or CD8+ T cells sorted from blood, sampled in a trial of the OX40 agonist ivuxolimab. Receptors originate from an adult with an advanced solid tumor such as melanoma, head and neck, liver or kidney cancer. Each CDR3 is given with its conserved first and last residue. The D gene is left open where the match is weak. The listing skips clone size in some rows; elsewhere it reads once, few, many or a size class.

clone size	V gene	D gene	J gene	CDR3 protein	CDR3 DNA
.	TRBV25-1	TRBD1	TRBJ1-1	CASSEYYPSGTGNTEAFF	TGTGCCAGCAGTGAATACTATCCTTCCGGGACAGGGAACACTGAAGCTTTCTTT
.	TRBV4-2	.	TRBJ2-5	CASSQGSGPPQYF	TGTGCCAGCAGCCAAGGGAGTGGGCCCCCCCAGTACTTC
few	TRBV19	.	TRBJ1-1	CASSTEVWGAFF	TGTGCCAGTTCCACGGAGGTTTGGGGGGCTTTCTTT
.	TRBV5-1	.	TRBJ2-7	CASSLEQGGDEQYF	TGCGCCAGCAGCTTGGAGCAGGGAGGCGACGAGCAGTACTTC
once	TRBV19	TRBD1	TRBJ2-7	CASSAGTGASYEQYF	TGTGCCAGTAGTGCCGGGACAGGGGCTTCCTACGAGCAGTACTTC
.	TRBV4-3	.	TRBJ2-7	CASSQDRAAPYEQYF	TGCGCCAGCAGCCAAGATCGCGCAGCTCCCTACGAGCAGTACTTC
.	TRBV14	TRBD2	TRBJ2-3	CASSQDFGLAGPSTDTQYF	TGTGCCAGCAGCCAAGATTTTGGACTAGCGGGCCCTAGCACAGATACGCAGTATTTT
.	TRBV30	.	TRBJ1-5	CAWSPAPYSNQPQHF	TGTGCCTGGAGTCCCGCCCCATATAGCAATCAGCCCCAGCATTTT
.	TRBV14	.	TRBJ2-1	CASSQVTGGYNEQFF	TGTGCCAGCAGCCAAGTCACAGGAGGTTACAATGAGCAGTTCTTC
.	TRBV19	.	TRBJ1-4	CASSMLGAGEKLFF	TGTGCCAGTAGTATGCTGGGGGCGGGAGAAAAACTGTTTTTT
.	TRBV5-6	.	TRBJ1-3	CASSSQGGSGNTIYF	TGTGCCAGCAGCTCACAGGGTGGATCTGGAAACACCATATATTTT
.	TRBV7-8	.	TRBJ2-1	CASSLGGEQFF	TGTGCCAGCAGCTTGGGAGGCGAGCAGTTCTTC
.	TRBV19	.	TRBJ2-6	CASSPSGANVLTF	TGTGCCAGTAGTCCTTCTGGGGCCAACGTCCTGACTTTC
.	TRBV7-2	.	TRBJ1-2	CASSLGEGVVGYGYTF	TGTGCCAGCAGCTTAGGCGAGGGGGTGGTTGGCTATGGCTACACCTTC
few	TRBV5-5	TRBD1	TRBJ1-2	CASSSPGQGDGYTF	TGTGCCAGCAGCTCCCCGGGACAGGGAGATGGCTACACCTTC
.	TRBV7-8	.	TRBJ2-5	CASSQKETQYF	TGTGCCAGCAGCCAGAAAGAGACCCAGTACTTC
.	TRBV27	.	TRBJ2-5	CASSWLAGQETQYF	TGTGCCAGCAGTTGGCTAGCTGGGCAAGAGACCCAGTACTTC
.	TRBV7-6	TRBD2	TRBJ2-2	CASSHLTSEGFSGELFF	TGTGCCAGCAGCCACCTAACTAGCGAAGGTTTCAGCGGGGAGCTGTTTTTT
few	TRBV7-9	.	TRBJ1-2	CASSLGLGEMDGYTF	TGTGCCAGCAGCTTAGGTTTGGGGGAAATGGATGGCTACACCTTC
.	TRBV18	TRBD1	TRBJ1-2	CASSPNRDRGDYGYTF	TGTGCCAGCTCACCAAACCGGGACAGGGGGGACTATGGCTACACCTTC
.	TRBV15	.	TRBJ1-3	CATSRDKGVGNTIYF	TGTGCCACCAGCAGAGATAAGGGTGTGGGGAACACCATATATTTT
.	TRBV11-2	.	TRBJ1-1	CASSFRDVDTEAFF	TGTGCCAGCAGCTTCCGGGACGTTGACACTGAAGCTTTCTTT
.	TRBV6-5	.	TRBJ1-5	CASSRDLNQPQHF	TGTGCCAGCAGCCGGGACCTTAATCAGCCCCAGCATTTT
.	TRBV5-1	.	TRBJ2-3	CASSSLWVRGPGPDTQYF	TGCGCCAGCAGCTCCTTGTGGGTCCGGGGCCCCGGCCCAGATACGCAGTATTTT
.	TRBV7-9	TRBD2	TRBJ2-1	CASSLVPQLAGGIYNEQFF	TGTGCCAGCAGCTTAGTCCCCCAGCTAGCGGGAGGGATCTACAATGAGCAGTTCTTC
few	TRBV27	.	TRBJ1-5	CATRQAVVSNQPQHF	TGTGCCACCCGACAGGCGGTGGTCAGCAATCAGCCCCAGCATTTT
.	TRBV2	.	TRBJ2-1	CAGWINNEQFF	TGTGCCGGGTGGATTAACAATGAGCAGTTCTTC
once	TRBV14	TRBD1	TRBJ1-6	CASSSLQGDYNSPLHF	TGTGCCAGCAGCTCATTACAGGGGGACTATAATTCACCCCTCCACTTT
.	TRBV29-1	TRBD2	TRBJ2-1	CSYSGVWNEQFF	TGCAGTTATAGCGGGGTGTGGAATGAGCAGTTCTTC
.	TRBV27	.	TRBJ2-1	CASSPEISDYNEQFF	TGTGCCAGCAGCCCGGAGATATCGGATTACAATGAGCAGTTCTTC
.	TRBV27	.	TRBJ2-3	CASSLSLTDTQYF	TGTGCCAGCAGTTTATCGCTCACAGATACGCAGTATTTT
.	TRBV30	TRBD1	TRBJ1-2	CAWSAPLGTDGNTF	TGTGCCTGGAGTGCCCCCTTAGGGACAGACGGCAACACCTTC